Listed below are T cell receptor beta chains from one sample, sequenced in a study of blood T cell repertoires in COVID-19. Data came from immunoSEQ multiplex PCR; TCRdb stores just in-frame clones and leaves some out. The profile shows fewer than 55,000 clones, roughly 83% of them singletons. Input material: peripheral blood. The origin of the receptors is a man aged 50 to 60 with acute or convalescent COVID-19. CDR3s include the opening cysteine and the closing phenylalanine or tryptophan. A D gene is named only where the DNA matches it firmly. Expanded clones are given a class, and other clones once, few, many or no size at all.

V gene: TRBV10-2
D gene: TRBD2
J gene: TRBJ2-7
clone size: NA
CDR3 DNA: TGCGCCAGCAGTGAGGGGGGACTAGCGGATTTCTACGAGCAGTACTTC
CDR3 protein: CASSEGGLADFYEQYF

V gene: TRBV29-1
D gene: TRBD2
J gene: TRBJ2-4
clone size: few
CDR3 DNA: TGCAGCGTCAAACTAGCGGGAGGTAAAAACATTCAGTACTTC
CDR3 protein: CSVKLAGGKNIQYF

V gene: TRBV15
D gene: NA
J gene: TRBJ1-5
clone size: NA
CDR3 DNA: TGTGCCACCAGCAGATACGTCACAGATAGCAATCAGCCCCAGCATTTT
CDR3 protein: CATSRYVTDSNQPQHF

V gene: TRBV7-8
D gene: TRBD2
J gene: TRBJ2-3
clone size: NA
CDR3 DNA: TGTGCCAGCAGCTTAGTTAGCGGGTCTAGCACAGATACGCAGTATTTT
CDR3 protein: CASSLVSGSSTDTQYF

V gene: TRBV7-9
D gene: TRBD1
J gene: TRBJ1-3
clone size: NA
CDR3 DNA: TGTGCCAGCAGCCCCCAGGGGGGCACTGGAAACACCATATATTTT
CDR3 protein: CASSPQGGTGNTIYF

V gene: TRBV18
D gene: TRBD2
J gene: TRBJ2-1
clone size: NA
CDR3 DNA: TGTGCCAGCTCACCGACCGGGACTAGCGGACAGAACAACAGGTTCTTC
CDR3 protein: CASSPTGTSGQNNRFF

V gene: TRBV4-1
D gene: TRBD1
J gene: TRBJ1-2
clone size: NA
CDR3 DNA: TGCGCCAGCAGCCAAACAGGGGGCGAGGGCTACACCTTC
CDR3 protein: CASSQTGGEGYTF

V gene: TRBV12-2
D gene: NA
J gene: TRBJ2-1
clone size: NA
CDR3 DNA: TGTGCAAGTCGCTTAGCGCGATCCTCAGGGTTGGGACTAGCGGGAGGGTTAAGCGCGAATGAGCAGTTCTTC
CDR3 protein: CASRLARSSGLGLAGGLSANEQFF

V gene: TRBV7-6
D gene: TRBD1
J gene: TRBJ1-5
clone size: NA
CDR3 DNA: TGTGCCAGCAGACCGGACAGGGTAAATCAGCCCCAGCATTTT
CDR3 protein: CASRPDRVNQPQHF

V gene: TRBV11-2
D gene: NA
J gene: TRBJ2-7
clone size: NA
CDR3 DNA: TGTGCCAGCACCCTTATGCGGGGGCTGGACGAGCAGTACTTC
CDR3 protein: CASTLMRGLDEQYF

V gene: TRBV3-1/TRBV3-2
D gene: NA
J gene: TRBJ1-2
clone size: once
CDR3 DNA: TGTGCCAGCAGCCAAGAAGCGGCCGCCCTCTATGGCTACACCTTC
CDR3 protein: CASSQEAAALYGYTF

V gene: TRBV3-1/TRBV3-2
D gene: TRBD1
J gene: TRBJ2-7
clone size: NA
CDR3 DNA: TGTGCCAGCAGCCCAACCCTTATGGGCTCGGCGGACAGGGGTTACGAGCAGTACTTC
CDR3 protein: CASSPTLMGSADRGYEQYF

V gene: TRBV4-1
D gene: TRBD1
J gene: TRBJ2-1
clone size: NA
CDR3 DNA: TGCGCCAGCAGCCAAGAAGGGGGCGGGCGGAGCTCCTACAATGAGCAGTTCTTC
CDR3 protein: CASSQEGGGRSSYNEQFF

V gene: TRBV27
D gene: TRBD1
J gene: TRBJ2-6
clone size: NA
CDR3 DNA: TGTGCCAGCAGCAAGCCCGACAGGGCTGGGGCCAACGTCCTGACTTTC
CDR3 protein: CASSKPDRAGANVLTF

V gene: TRBV6-5
D gene: TRBD1
J gene: TRBJ1-2
clone size: NA
CDR3 DNA: TGTGCCAGCAGTTACTCGAGAGGGACAGGGTACGATGGCTACACCTTC
CDR3 protein: CASSYSRGTGYDGYTF

V gene: TRBV2
D gene: TRBD1
J gene: TRBJ2-7
clone size: NA
CDR3 DNA: TGTGCCAGCACGGGACAGGGTGTGAGCGAGCAGTACTTC
CDR3 protein: CASTGQGVSEQYF

V gene: TRBV6-1
D gene: NA
J gene: TRBJ2-3
clone size: NA
CDR3 DNA: TGTGCCAGCAGTGAAGATTGGGGGGGCACAGATACGCAGTATTTT
CDR3 protein: CASSEDWGGTDTQYF

V gene: TRBV29-1
D gene: NA
J gene: TRBJ2-1
clone size: NA
CDR3 DNA: TGCAGCGTTGAAGAAGGTGGCAGGGTGTACGAGCAGTTCTTC
CDR3 protein: CSVEEGGRVYEQFF

V gene: TRBV29-1
D gene: TRBD1
J gene: TRBJ2-5
clone size: NA
CDR3 DNA: TGCAGCGTTGGTTCCCGGGACAGGCTCCAAGAGACCCAGTACTTC
CDR3 protein: CSVGSRDRLQETQYF

V gene: TRBV6-5
D gene: TRBD1
J gene: TRBJ2-7
clone size: NA
CDR3 DNA: TGTGCCAGTCATCCGGGACAGGGCTACGAGCAGTACTTC
CDR3 protein: CASHPGQGYEQYF

V gene: TRBV2
D gene: NA
J gene: TRBJ1-2
clone size: NA
CDR3 DNA: TGTGCCAGCAGTTCCGGACAGCTCTCCTCTGGCTACACCTTC
CDR3 protein: CASSSGQLSSGYTF

V gene: TRBV28
D gene: TRBD2
J gene: TRBJ2-7
clone size: NA
CDR3 DNA: TGTGCCAGCATCGACGGGGGGGCATCCTACGAGCAGTACTTC
CDR3 protein: CASIDGGASYEQYF

V gene: TRBV24-1
D gene: TRBD1
J gene: TRBJ2-2
clone size: NA
CDR3 DNA: TGTGCCACCAGTGGACAGGGTTGGTGGGACACCGGGGAGCTGTTTTTT
CDR3 protein: CATSGQGWWDTGELFF

V gene: TRBV5-1
D gene: TRBD2
J gene: TRBJ2-1
clone size: few
CDR3 DNA: TGCGCCAGCAGCTTGGCTTCTAGCGGGAGGTACAATGAGCAGTTCTTC
CDR3 protein: CASSLASSGRYNEQFF

V gene: TRBV2
D gene: NA
J gene: TRBJ2-7
clone size: few
CDR3 DNA: TGTGCCAGCAGTGGACTAACCTGGGCATCGGACGAGCAGTACTTC
CDR3 protein: CASSGLTWASDEQYF

V gene: TRBV6-6
D gene: NA
J gene: TRBJ1-5
clone size: NA
CDR3 DNA: TGTGCCAGCAGTTACCGGCGGCAGGGTAGCAATCAGCCCCAGCATTTT
CDR3 protein: CASSYRRQGSNQPQHF

V gene: TRBV5-1
D gene: TRBD1
J gene: TRBJ2-7
clone size: NA
CDR3 DNA: TGCGCCAGCAGCCCTAACAGGGGTCACTGGAGCGAGCAGTACTTC
CDR3 protein: CASSPNRGHWSEQYF

V gene: TRBV5-4
D gene: NA
J gene: TRBJ1-2
clone size: once
CDR3 DNA: TGTGCCAGCAGCAGTCCCCCAGGGACTAACTATGGCTACACCTTC
CDR3 protein: CASSSPPGTNYGYTF

V gene: TRBV2
D gene: NA
J gene: TRBJ1-1
clone size: NA
CDR3 DNA: TGTGCCAGCAGTGAGGAGGCGAACACTGAAGCTTTCTTT
CDR3 protein: CASSEEANTEAFF

V gene: TRBV3-1/TRBV3-2
D gene: TRBD1
J gene: TRBJ1-3
clone size: NA
CDR3 DNA: TGTGCCAGCAGCCTCCGGGACAGGGTCCTTGGAAACACCATATATTTT
CDR3 protein: CASSLRDRVLGNTIYF

V gene: TRBV28
D gene: NA
J gene: TRBJ2-3
clone size: NA
CDR3 DNA: TGTGCCAGCAGTCGGACTCCAAATAGGGATACGCAGTATTTT
CDR3 protein: CASSRTPNRDTQYF

V gene: TRBV5-1
D gene: NA
J gene: TRBJ1-1
clone size: NA
CDR3 DNA: TGCGCCAGCAGCTTTAGTTACGGAGCATCGAACACTGAAGCTTTCTTT
CDR3 protein: CASSFSYGASNTEAFF

V gene: TRBV24-1
D gene: NA
J gene: TRBJ2-1
clone size: NA
CDR3 DNA: TGTGCCACCAGTGATGAGGGCAATGAGCAGTTCTTC
CDR3 protein: CATSDEGNEQFF

V gene: TRBV9
D gene: NA
J gene: TRBJ1-4
clone size: few
CDR3 DNA: TGTGCCAGCAGCGTAGGAGGGAACAATCGTGAAAAACTGTTTTTT
CDR3 protein: CASSVGGNNREKLFF

V gene: TRBV29-1
D gene: TRBD1
J gene: TRBJ2-7
clone size: NA
CDR3 DNA: TGCAGCGTTACAGGGGGCGCGGACTCCTACGAGCAGTACTTC
CDR3 protein: CSVTGGADSYEQYF

V gene: TRBV11-2
D gene: NA
J gene: TRBJ2-1
clone size: NA
CDR3 DNA: TGTGCCAGCAGCTTCCAGGGTGGAAATGAGCAGTTCTTC
CDR3 protein: CASSFQGGNEQFF

V gene: TRBV5-1
D gene: NA
J gene: TRBJ1-1
clone size: NA
CDR3 DNA: TGCGCCAGCAGCTGGACCCGGGACTCCATTGAAGCTTTCTTT
CDR3 protein: CASSWTRDSIEAFF

V gene: TRBV27
D gene: TRBD1
J gene: TRBJ2-2
clone size: NA
CDR3 DNA: TGTGCCAGCAGTGATCCTGACAGGGGGCGTTTACCCGGGGAGCTGTTTTTT
CDR3 protein: CASSDPDRGRLPGELFF

V gene: TRBV5-1
D gene: TRBD2
J gene: TRBJ2-7
clone size: NA
CDR3 DNA: TGCGCCAGCAGCTTGGGGGCTAGCGGGGGGAACGACGAGCAGTACTTC
CDR3 protein: CASSLGASGGNDEQYF

V gene: TRBV6-6
D gene: TRBD2
J gene: TRBJ2-1
clone size: NA
CDR3 DNA: TGTGCCAGCAGTCGGACTAGCGGGGGAAACAATGAGCAGTTCTTC
CDR3 protein: CASSRTSGGNNEQFF

V gene: TRBV9
D gene: TRBD2
J gene: TRBJ2-1
clone size: NA
CDR3 DNA: TGTGCCAGCAGCGAAGCGACTAGCGGGGATTACAATGAGCAGTTCTTC
CDR3 protein: CASSEATSGDYNEQFF

V gene: TRBV6-5
D gene: NA
J gene: TRBJ1-1
clone size: NA
CDR3 DNA: TGTGCCAGCAGTCAGGGTTCGGTTACTGAAGCTTTCTTT
CDR3 protein: CASSQGSVTEAFF

V gene: TRBV6-5
D gene: NA
J gene: TRBJ1-1
clone size: NA
CDR3 DNA: TGTGCCAGCATTATAACAGCGAACACTGAAGCTTTCTTT
CDR3 protein: CASIITANTEAFF

V gene: TRBV6-5
D gene: NA
J gene: TRBJ2-1
clone size: NA
CDR3 DNA: TGTGCCAGCAGTTTGACAGGCTACAATGAGCAGTTCTTC
CDR3 protein: CASSLTGYNEQFF

V gene: TRBV24-1
D gene: TRBD1
J gene: TRBJ1-5
clone size: NA
CDR3 DNA: TGTGCCACCAGCGCGACAGGGGATCAGCCCCAGCATTTT
CDR3 protein: CATSATGDQPQHF

V gene: TRBV12-3/TRBV12-4
D gene: TRBD2
J gene: TRBJ2-7
clone size: few
CDR3 DNA: TGTGCCACTCGGGGGGTCTACGAGCAGTACTTC
CDR3 protein: CATRGVYEQYF

V gene: TRBV19
D gene: TRBD1
J gene: TRBJ1-2
clone size: NA
CDR3 DNA: TGTGCCAGCCGGGACAGGGGATTCTATGGCTACACCTTC
CDR3 protein: CASRDRGFYGYTF

V gene: TRBV19
D gene: NA
J gene: TRBJ1-2
clone size: NA
CDR3 DNA: TGTGCCAGTAGTATCCCGATGTTAGGAGCACTCTATGGCTACACCTTC
CDR3 protein: CASSIPMLGALYGYTF

V gene: TRBV7-2
D gene: NA
J gene: TRBJ1-2
clone size: NA
CDR3 DNA: TGTGCCAGCAGCTTAACGAGTGACTATGGCTACACCTTC
CDR3 protein: CASSLTSDYGYTF

V gene: TRBV5-1
D gene: TRBD1
J gene: TRBJ2-7
clone size: NA
CDR3 DNA: TGCGCCAGCAGGCTCCCGGGACAGGGCTACGAGCAGTACTTC
CDR3 protein: CASRLPGQGYEQYF

V gene: TRBV14
D gene: TRBD1
J gene: TRBJ1-6
clone size: few
CDR3 DNA: TGTGCCAGCAGCCATCCCAGGACAGGCAATTTCTATAATTCACCCCTCCACTTT
CDR3 protein: CASSHPRTGNFYNSPLHF

V gene: TRBV19
D gene: NA
J gene: TRBJ1-2
clone size: NA
CDR3 DNA: TGTGCCAGTAGTGACCGGGGGACGGGAGGCTACACCTTC
CDR3 protein: CASSDRGTGGYTF

V gene: TRBV21-1
D gene: NA
J gene: TRBJ2-3
clone size: NA
CDR3 DNA: TGTGCCAGCAGCAAACGACAGCGGGAGGACGATTACGGCACAGATACGCAGTATTTT
CDR3 protein: CASSKRQREDDYGTDTQYF

V gene: TRBV7-2
D gene: TRBD2
J gene: TRBJ2-7
clone size: NA
CDR3 DNA: TGTGCCAGCAGCTCCCGACGGGAGGGCCTCGAGCAGTACTTC
CDR3 protein: CASSSRREGLEQYF

V gene: TRBV30
D gene: TRBD1
J gene: TRBJ2-5
clone size: once
CDR3 DNA: TGTGCCTGGAGTTTACAGGGGTCCCTCGGGACCCAGTACTTC
CDR3 protein: CAWSLQGSLGTQYF

V gene: TRBV11-2
D gene: NA
J gene: TRBJ2-7
clone size: few
CDR3 DNA: TGTGCCAGCAGCTTAAAAGCAGGGCCTTACGAGCAGTACTTC
CDR3 protein: CASSLKAGPYEQYF

V gene: TRBV11-2
D gene: TRBD2
J gene: TRBJ2-3
clone size: NA
CDR3 DNA: TGTGCCAGCAGCTCCGGGACTAGCGGTGACCCCACAGATACGCAGTATTTT
CDR3 protein: CASSSGTSGDPTDTQYF

V gene: TRBV9
D gene: TRBD1
J gene: TRBJ2-7
clone size: NA
CDR3 DNA: TGTGCCAGCAGCGTAGGGACAGGCGTCTACGAGCAGTACTTC
CDR3 protein: CASSVGTGVYEQYF

V gene: TRBV18
D gene: NA
J gene: TRBJ2-1
clone size: NA
CDR3 DNA: TGTGCCAGCTCACCAACAGGGCATGAGCAGTTCTTC
CDR3 protein: CASSPTGHEQFF

V gene: TRBV24-1
D gene: TRBD1
J gene: TRBJ1-2
clone size: NA
CDR3 DNA: TGTGCCACCAGTGATCCGGGACAGGGGACCTTCAATGGCTACACCTTC
CDR3 protein: CATSDPGQGTFNGYTF